This T cell receptor (beta chain) was obtained from a study of Graves' ophthalmopathy and Graves' hyperthyroidism. The study's findings and limits: The model reached around 64% sensitivity and around 74% specificity for predicting ophthalmopathy progression. Sensitivity of around 85% and specificity of almost 83% were achieved when a 13-signature model separated ophthalmopathy from stable hyperthyroidism.

In this sample, this clonotype turned up many times. Its target is not known. With 4 bases removed from V and 3 bases from J, the gap between germline ends came to 12 bases. Germline values: CDR1 LGHDT, CDR2 YNNKEL (reference sequence). The CDR3 is made up of 14 amino acids. TCR beta CDR3 amplification used RNA transcripts. A first-round RT-PCR used HTBI primers, followed by a second-round multiplex PCR. TCRdb reprocessed the multiplex PCR reads via MiXCR and lists one record per CDR3 protein. In the table there are 600,000 to 650,000 distinct CDR3 sequences, 22% of which are singletons. Stable hyperthyroidism was defined by absence of ophthalmopathy within 18 months of follow-up. Uncontrolled infections, pregnancy, lactation or other autoimmune diseases led to patient exclusion.

This receptor was taken from a woman between 18 and 30 years old with stable Graves' hyperthyroidism. Some clones in this sample may be carry-over from other donors' samples. Sequenced material: peripheral blood. The gene calls are TRBV3-1 and TRBJ1-1; D is perhaps TRBD1 (5 bases). The CDR3 here is CASSPFGTDTEAFF. CDR3 bases: TGTGCCAGCAGCCCATTTGGGACCGACACTGAAGCTTTCTTT.